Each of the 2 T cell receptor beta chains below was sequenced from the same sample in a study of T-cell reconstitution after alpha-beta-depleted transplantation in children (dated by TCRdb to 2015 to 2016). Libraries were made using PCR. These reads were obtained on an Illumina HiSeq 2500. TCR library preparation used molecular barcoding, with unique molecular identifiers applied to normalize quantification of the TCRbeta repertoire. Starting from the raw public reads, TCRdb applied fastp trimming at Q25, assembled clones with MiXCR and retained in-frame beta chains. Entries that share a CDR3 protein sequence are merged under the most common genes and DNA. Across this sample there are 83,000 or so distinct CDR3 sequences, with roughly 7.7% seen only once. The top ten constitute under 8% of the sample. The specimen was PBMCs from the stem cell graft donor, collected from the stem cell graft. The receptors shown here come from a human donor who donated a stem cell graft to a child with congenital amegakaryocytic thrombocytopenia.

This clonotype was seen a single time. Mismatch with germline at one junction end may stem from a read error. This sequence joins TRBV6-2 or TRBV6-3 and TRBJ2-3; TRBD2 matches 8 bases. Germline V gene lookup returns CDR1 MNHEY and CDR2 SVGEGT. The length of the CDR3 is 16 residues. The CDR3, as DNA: TGTGCCAGCAGTTACGCGGGAGGCGAGGGCACAGATACGCACTATTTT. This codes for CASSYAGGEGTDTHYF.

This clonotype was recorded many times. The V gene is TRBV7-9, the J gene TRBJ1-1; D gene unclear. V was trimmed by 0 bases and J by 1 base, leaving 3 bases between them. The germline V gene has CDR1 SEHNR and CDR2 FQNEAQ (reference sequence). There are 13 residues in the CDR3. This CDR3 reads CASSLAGNTEAFF. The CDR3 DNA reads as TGTGCCAGCAGCTTAGCGGGGAACACTGAAGCTTTCTTT.